Following are 10 T cell receptor beta chains from one sample sequenced in a study of CD8+CD57+ T cells in acquired aplastic anemia. Profiling of TCR beta VDJ combinations and CDR3 sequences used genomic DNA as template. TCRdb analysed the reads with MiXCR anew, one entry per CDR3 protein. The sample has around 120,000 distinct CDR3 sequences, 30% to 45% seen once; the top ten hold around 2.5%. All patients picked for sequencing had shown, by flow cytometry, an expansion of CD8+CD57+ cells. Sequencing was carried out using sorted CD4+, CD8+, or CD8+CD57+ T cells (not recorded which) from PBMCs. These receptors were obtained from a human donor with aplastic anemia.

The chain is built from TRBV2 and TRBJ1-5, with 9 bases lining up with TRBD1. The germline V gene has CDR1 SNHLY and CDR2 FYNNEI. The CDR3 sequence is 16 residues long. V shed 6 bases, J shed 4 bases, and the junction held 10 bases outside the gene matches. CDR3 coding DNA: TGTGCCAGCAGGGGGGACAGGGCTACCCTGAATCAGCCCCAGCATTTT. Amino acid sequence: CASRGDRATLNQPQHF.

At least ten counts were recorded for this clonotype. The genes are TRBV4-2 and TRBJ1-6, with TRBD1 as a possible D gene (6 bases). V lost 1 base, J lost 5 bases, and 18 bases lay in between. CDR1 and CDR2 from the germline V gene are LGHNA and YNFKEQ. The CDR3 has 18 amino acids. CDR3 sequence (DNA): TGTGCCAGCAGCCAAGCTTATGACAGGAACATCCATAATTCACCCCTCCACTTT. Translation gives CASSQAYDRNIHNSPLHF.

Turning to this clonotype: Being one base from a much bigger clone, this may be a read error. This chain connects TRBV6-2 or TRBV6-3 to TRBJ2-7; TRBD2 is a possible D gene (6 bases). Germline V CDR1 and CDR2: MNHEY, SVGEGT. Trimming removed 4 bases at V and 6 bases at J, with 16 bases between. The CDR3 has 14 residues. CDR3 sequence: CASSSGDPTSEQYF. CDR3 DNA: TGTGCCAGCAGTTCGGGGGATCCCACTAGCGAGCAGTACTTC.

Only a few counts were recorded for this clonotype. This rearrangement joins TRBV5-5 to TRBJ2-5; D is unclear. CDR3 length: 17 amino acids. Germline V gene sequence: CDR1 SGHKS, CDR2 YYEKEE (reference sequence). V was pared by 0 bases and J by 0 bases, with 15 bases between. CDR3 nucleotide sequence: TGTGCCAGCAGCTTGGGCACTTATGGCGGCAACCAAGAGACCCAGTACTTC. Translating gives CASSLGTYGGNQETQYF.

This clonotype was detected many times. V usage is TRBV20-1 and J usage is TRBJ1-4; D might be TRBD1 (5 bases). Germline CDR1 and CDR2: DFQATT and SNEGSKA (reference sequence). The CDR3 contains 16 residues. V lost 5 bases, J lost 0 bases, and 16 bases lay in between. The CDR3 spells CSARLPGHPTNEKLFF. For the CDR3, the DNA is TGCAGTGCTCGCCTCCCCGGACACCCAACTAATGAAAAACTGTTTTTT.

This clonotype was observed at least ten times. The chain joins TRBV14 to TRBJ1-2; weak D call: TRBD1 (6 bases). V lost 0 bases, J lost 2 bases, and 10 bases lay in between. The CDR3 spans 15 residues. Germline lookup yields CDR1 SGHDN and CDR2 FVKESK. The CDR3 is CASSQDSTGNYGYTF. CDR3 nucleotide sequence: TGTGCCAGCAGCCAAGACTCTACAGGGAACTATGGCTACACCTTC.

This clonotype has ten or more counts. The chain joins TRBV2 to TRBJ1-1; D may be TRBD1 (6 bases). The CDR3 has 13 residues. The V gene's germline CDR1 is SNHLY and CDR2 FYNNEI. V was trimmed by 7 bases and J by 0 bases, leaving 9 bases between them. DNA of the CDR3: TGTGCCAGCAAAACAGGGATGAACACTGAAGCTTTCTTT. Encoded protein: CASKTGMNTEAFF.

Comment on this clonotype: The conserved phenylalanine or tryptophan normally closing the CDR3 is absent here, so this likely arose from a read error. The chain couples TRBV11-1 to TRBJ2-1, with 12 positions matching TRBD2. This CDR3 has 15 residues. The junction had 7 bases not matched to a gene; V was cut back by 5 bases and J by 8 bases. Germline CDR1 SGHAT, CDR2 FQDESV (reference sequence). The CDR3 DNA is TGTGCCAGCAGCATACTAGCGGGGGGCCCCCATGAGCAGTTCCTC. It encodes CASSILAGGPHEQFL.

The rearrangement links TRBV20-1 to TRBJ1-6; 9 nucleotides match TRBD1. Germline CDR1 is DFQATT and CDR2 is SNEGSKA (reference sequence). The junction had 2 bases not matched to a gene; V was cut back by 3 bases and J by 8 bases. The CDR3 covers 13 residues. The CDR3 region has the DNA TGCAGTGCTAGGGGGGACAGGGATTCACCCCTCCACTTT. Translation gives CSARGDRDSPLHF.

This clonotype was counted ten times or more. The V and J genes are TRBV12-3 or TRBV12-4 and TRBJ2-3, with 11 bases identical to TRBD2. This CDR3 region has 17 residues. After removal of 1 base from V and 2 bases from J, the junction contained 5 bases not matched to a gene. CDR3 loop: CASSLGASGGLTDTQYF. The DNA of the CDR3 is TGTGCCAGCAGTTTAGGGGCTAGCGGGGGGCTCACAGATACGCAGTATTTT.